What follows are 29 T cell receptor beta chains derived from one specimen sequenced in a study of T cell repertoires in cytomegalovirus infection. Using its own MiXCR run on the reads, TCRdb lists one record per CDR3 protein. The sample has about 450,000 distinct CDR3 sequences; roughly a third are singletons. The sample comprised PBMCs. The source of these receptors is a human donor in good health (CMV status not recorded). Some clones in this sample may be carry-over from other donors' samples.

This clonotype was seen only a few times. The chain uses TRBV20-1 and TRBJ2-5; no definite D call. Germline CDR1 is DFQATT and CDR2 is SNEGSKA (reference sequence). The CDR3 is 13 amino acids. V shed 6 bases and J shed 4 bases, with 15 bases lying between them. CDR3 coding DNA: TGCAGTGCAGCTTTGGCGAGGCGAGAGACCCAGTACTTC. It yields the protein CSAALARRETQYF.

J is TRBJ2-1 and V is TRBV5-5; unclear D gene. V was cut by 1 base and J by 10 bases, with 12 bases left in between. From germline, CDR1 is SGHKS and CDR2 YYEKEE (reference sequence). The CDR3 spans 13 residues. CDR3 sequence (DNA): TGTGCCAGCAGCTTGTCTGCAGGCTCGGAGCAGTTCTTC. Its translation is CASSLSAGSEQFF. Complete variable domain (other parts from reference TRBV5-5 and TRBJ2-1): DAGVTQSPTHLIKTRGQQVTLRCSPISGHKSVSWYQQVLGQGPQFIFQYYEKEERGRGNFPDRFSARQFPNYSSELNVNALLLGDSALYLCASSLSAGSEQFFGPGTRLTVL.

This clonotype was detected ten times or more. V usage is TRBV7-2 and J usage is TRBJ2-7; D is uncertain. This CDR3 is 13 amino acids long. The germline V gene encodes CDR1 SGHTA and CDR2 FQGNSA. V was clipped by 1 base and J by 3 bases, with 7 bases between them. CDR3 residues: CASSLGALYEQYF. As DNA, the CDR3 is TGTGCCAGCAGCTTAGGAGCGCTCTACGAGCAGTACTTC.

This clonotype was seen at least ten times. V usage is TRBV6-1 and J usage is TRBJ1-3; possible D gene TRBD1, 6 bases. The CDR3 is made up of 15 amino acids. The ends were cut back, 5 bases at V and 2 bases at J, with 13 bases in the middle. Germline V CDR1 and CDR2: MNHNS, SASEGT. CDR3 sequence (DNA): TGTGCCAGCAGTTCCGACAGGTCGGCTGGAAACACCATATATTTT. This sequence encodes CASSSDRSAGNTIYF.

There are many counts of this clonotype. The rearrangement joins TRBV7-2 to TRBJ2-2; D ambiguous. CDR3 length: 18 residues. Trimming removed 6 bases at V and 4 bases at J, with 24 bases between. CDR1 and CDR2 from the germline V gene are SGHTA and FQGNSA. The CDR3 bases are TGTGCCAGCAGTTTCCGACCCCCTCCAGACACAATCACCGGGGAGCTGTTTTTT. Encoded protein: CASSFRPPPDTITGELFF.

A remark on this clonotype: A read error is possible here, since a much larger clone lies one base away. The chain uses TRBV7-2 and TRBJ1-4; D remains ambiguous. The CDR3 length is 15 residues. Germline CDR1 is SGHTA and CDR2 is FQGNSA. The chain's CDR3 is CSSSLKPIGTARLFF. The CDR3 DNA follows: TGTTCCAGCAGCTTAAAACCTATCGGTACAGCTAGACTGTTTTTT.

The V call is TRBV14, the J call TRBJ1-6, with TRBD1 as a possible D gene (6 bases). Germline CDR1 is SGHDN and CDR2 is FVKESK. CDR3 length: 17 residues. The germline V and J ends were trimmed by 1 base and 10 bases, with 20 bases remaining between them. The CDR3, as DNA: TGTGCCAGCAGCCAAGGAAAAACGGGCAGGGGACGGTCACCCCTCCACTTT. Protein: CASSQGKTGRGRSPLHF.

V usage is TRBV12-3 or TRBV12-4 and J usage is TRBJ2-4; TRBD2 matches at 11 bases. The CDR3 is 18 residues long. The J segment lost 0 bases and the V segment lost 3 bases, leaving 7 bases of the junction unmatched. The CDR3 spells CASSLFLAGGVAKNIQYF. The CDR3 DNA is TGTGCCAGCAGTTTGTTCCTAGCGGGGGGTGTAGCCAAAAACATTCAGTACTTC.

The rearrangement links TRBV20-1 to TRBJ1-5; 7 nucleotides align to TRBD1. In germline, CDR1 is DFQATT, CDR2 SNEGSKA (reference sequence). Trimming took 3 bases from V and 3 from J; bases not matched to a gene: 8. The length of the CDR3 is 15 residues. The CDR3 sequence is CSARNTGQPNQPQHF. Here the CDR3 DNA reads TGCAGTGCTAGGAATACGGGACAGCCCAATCAGCCCCAGCATTTT.

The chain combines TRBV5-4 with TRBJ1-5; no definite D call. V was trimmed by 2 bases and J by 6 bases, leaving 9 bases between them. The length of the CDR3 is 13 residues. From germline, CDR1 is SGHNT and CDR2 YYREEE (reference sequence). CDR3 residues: CASSLQPSQPQHF. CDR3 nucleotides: TGTGCCAGCAGCTTACAGCCCAGTCAGCCCCAGCATTTT.

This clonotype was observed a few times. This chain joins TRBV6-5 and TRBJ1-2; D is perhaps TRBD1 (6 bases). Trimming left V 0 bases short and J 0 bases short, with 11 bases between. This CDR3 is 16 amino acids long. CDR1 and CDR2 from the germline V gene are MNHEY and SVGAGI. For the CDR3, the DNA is TGTGCCAGCAGTTACTCGTCAGGGGAGGCTAACTATGGCTACACCTTC. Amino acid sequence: CASSYSSGEANYGYTF.

CDR3 sequence (DNA): TGTGCCAGCAGCCAAGCGCTAGCGGGGGGGGAGACCCAGTACTTC. It is translated as CASSQALAGGETQYF. The chain recombines TRBV4-2 with TRBJ2-5; 12 nucleotides agree with TRBD2. Germline loops: CDR1 LGHNA, CDR2 YNFKEQ. The V segment lost 1 base and the J segment 5 bases; nucleotides outside the gene matches: 2. The CDR3 covers 15 residues.

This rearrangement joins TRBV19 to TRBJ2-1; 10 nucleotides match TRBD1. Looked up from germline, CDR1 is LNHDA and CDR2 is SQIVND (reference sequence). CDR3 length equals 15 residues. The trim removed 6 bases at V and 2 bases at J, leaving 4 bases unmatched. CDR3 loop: CASSPDRGAYNEQFF. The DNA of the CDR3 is TGTGCCAGTAGCCCGGACAGGGGGGCCTACAATGAGCAGTTCTTC.

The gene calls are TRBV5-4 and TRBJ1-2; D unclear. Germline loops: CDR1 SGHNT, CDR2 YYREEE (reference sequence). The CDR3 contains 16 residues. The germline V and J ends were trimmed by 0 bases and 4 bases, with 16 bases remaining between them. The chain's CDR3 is CASSLDASEVPYGYTF. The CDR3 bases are TGTGCCAGCAGCTTGGACGCATCAGAGGTTCCCTATGGCTACACCTTC.

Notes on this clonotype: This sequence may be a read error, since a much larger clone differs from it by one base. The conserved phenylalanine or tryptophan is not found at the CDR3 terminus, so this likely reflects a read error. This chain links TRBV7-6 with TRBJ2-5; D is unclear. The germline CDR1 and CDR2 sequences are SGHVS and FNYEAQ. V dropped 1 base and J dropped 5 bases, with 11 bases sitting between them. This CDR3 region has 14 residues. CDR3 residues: CASSLEANSETQYL. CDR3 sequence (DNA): TGTGCCAGCAGCTTAGAGGCCAACTCCGAGACCCAGTACTTA.

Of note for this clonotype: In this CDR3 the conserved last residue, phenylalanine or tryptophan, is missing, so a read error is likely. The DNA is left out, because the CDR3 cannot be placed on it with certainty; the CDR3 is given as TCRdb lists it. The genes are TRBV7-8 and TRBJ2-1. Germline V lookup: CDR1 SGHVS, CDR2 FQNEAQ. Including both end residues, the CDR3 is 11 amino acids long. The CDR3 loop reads CASSSLNEHFC.

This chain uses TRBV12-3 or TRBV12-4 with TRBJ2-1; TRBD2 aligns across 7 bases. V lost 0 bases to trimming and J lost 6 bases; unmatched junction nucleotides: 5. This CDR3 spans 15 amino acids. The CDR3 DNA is TGTGCCAGCAGTTTAGCTGGGGGGGTTGGCAATGAGCAGTTCTTC. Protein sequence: CASSLAGGVGNEQFF.

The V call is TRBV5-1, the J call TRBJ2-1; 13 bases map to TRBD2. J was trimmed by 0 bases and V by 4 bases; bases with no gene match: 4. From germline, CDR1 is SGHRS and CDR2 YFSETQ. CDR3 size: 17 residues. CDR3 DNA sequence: TGCGCCAGCAGCAGCGGACTAGCGGGGGCCTCCTACAATGAGCAGTTCTTC. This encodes CASSSGLAGASYNEQFF.

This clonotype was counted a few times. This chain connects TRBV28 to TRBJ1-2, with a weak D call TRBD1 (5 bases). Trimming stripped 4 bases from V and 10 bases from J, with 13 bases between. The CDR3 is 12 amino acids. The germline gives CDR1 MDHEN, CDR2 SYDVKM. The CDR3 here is CASSSSYGAYTF. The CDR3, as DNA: TGTGCCAGCAGTTCCTCGTACGGGGCCTACACCTTC.

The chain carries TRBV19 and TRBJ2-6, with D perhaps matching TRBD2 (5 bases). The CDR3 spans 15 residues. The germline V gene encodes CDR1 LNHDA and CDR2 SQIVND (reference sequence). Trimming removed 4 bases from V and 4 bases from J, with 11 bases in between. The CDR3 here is CASSNPGSGANVLTF. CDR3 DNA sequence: TGTGCCAGTAGTAACCCGGGGTCCGGGGCCAACGTCCTGACTTTC.

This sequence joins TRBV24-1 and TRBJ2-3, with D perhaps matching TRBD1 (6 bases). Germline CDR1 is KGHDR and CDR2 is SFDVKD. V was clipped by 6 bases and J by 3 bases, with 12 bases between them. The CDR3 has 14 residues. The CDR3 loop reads CATSYTGSTDTQYF. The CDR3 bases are TGTGCCACCAGTTACACAGGGTCGACAGATACGCAGTATTTT.

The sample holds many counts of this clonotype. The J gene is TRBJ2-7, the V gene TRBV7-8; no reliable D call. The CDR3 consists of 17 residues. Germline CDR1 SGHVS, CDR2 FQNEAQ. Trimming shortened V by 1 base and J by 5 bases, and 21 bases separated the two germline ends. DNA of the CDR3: TGTGCCAGCAGCTTAGACTCCCTCGCTTTTCGGAGCGACGAGCAGTACTTC. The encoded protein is CASSLDSLAFRSDEQYF.

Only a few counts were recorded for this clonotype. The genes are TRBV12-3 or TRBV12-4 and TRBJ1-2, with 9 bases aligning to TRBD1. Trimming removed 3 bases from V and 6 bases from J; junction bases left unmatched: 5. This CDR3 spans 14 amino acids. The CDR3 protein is CASSFPRTGDGYTF. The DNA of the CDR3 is TGTGCCAGCAGTTTCCCCCGGACAGGGGATGGCTACACCTTC.

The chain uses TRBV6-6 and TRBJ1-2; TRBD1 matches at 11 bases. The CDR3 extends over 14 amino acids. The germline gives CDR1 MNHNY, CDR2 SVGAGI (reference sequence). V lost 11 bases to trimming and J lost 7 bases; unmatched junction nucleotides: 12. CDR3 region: CARISTGTGGGYTF. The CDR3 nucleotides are TGTGCCCGCATCTCTACCGGGACAGGGGGTGGCTACACCTTC.

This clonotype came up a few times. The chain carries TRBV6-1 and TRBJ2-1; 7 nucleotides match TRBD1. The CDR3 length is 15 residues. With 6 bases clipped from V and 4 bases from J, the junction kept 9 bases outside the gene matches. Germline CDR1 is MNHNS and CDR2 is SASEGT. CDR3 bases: TGTGCCAGCAGCCCTGACAGGGAGCCTTACAATGAGCAGTTCTTC. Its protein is CASSPDREPYNEQFF.

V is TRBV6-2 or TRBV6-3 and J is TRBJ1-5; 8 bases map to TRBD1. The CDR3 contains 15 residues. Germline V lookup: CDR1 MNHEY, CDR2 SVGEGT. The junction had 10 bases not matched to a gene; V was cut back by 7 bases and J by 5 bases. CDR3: CASTRDRGGDQPQHF. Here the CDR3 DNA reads TGTGCCAGCACCCGCGACAGGGGTGGGGATCAGCCCCAGCATTTT.

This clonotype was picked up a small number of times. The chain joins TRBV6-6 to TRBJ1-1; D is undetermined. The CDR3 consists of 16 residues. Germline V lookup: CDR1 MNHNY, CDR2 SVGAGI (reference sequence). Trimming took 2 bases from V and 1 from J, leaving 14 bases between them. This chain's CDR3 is CASSYQSKDKNTEAFF. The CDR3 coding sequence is TGTGCCAGCAGTTACCAATCCAAAGACAAGAACACTGAAGCTTTCTTT.

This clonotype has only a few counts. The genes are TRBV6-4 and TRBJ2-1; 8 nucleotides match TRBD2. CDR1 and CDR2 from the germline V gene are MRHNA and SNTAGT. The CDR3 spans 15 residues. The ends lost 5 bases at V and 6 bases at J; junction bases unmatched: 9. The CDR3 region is CASSPRGSGTNEQFF. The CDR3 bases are TGTGCCAGCAGTCCCCGTGGTAGCGGGACCAATGAGCAGTTCTTC.

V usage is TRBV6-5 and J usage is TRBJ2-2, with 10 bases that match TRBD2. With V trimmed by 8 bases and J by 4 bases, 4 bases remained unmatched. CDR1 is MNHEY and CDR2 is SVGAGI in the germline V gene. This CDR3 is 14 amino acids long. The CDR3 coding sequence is TGTGCCAGCCGAGGACTAGCGGCCACCGGGGAGCTGTTTTTT. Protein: CASRGLAATGELFF.